Presented here are 27 T cell receptor beta chains from one specimen sequenced in a study of CD8 T cells in Susac syndrome. RNA, at roughly 0.45 to 1 ug, was reverse transcribed with random hexamers. MiXCR, run by TCRdb on the immunoSEQ multiplex PCR reads, gives a single entry per CDR3 protein. The sample has some 120,000 distinct CDR3 sequences, nearly 95% seen once. Sequencing used CD4+ T cells from PBMCs. These receptor sequences come from a human donor in good health.

In its sample, this clonotype was seen once. J is TRBJ1-2 and V is TRBV30; TRBD1 aligns across 8 bases. Germline V gene data show CDR1 as GTSNPN and CDR2 as SVGIG (reference sequence). With 3 bases clipped from V and 2 bases from J, the junction kept 8 bases outside the gene matches. This CDR3 contains 15 residues. CDR3 nucleotide sequence: TGTGCCTGGAGGGAGGACAGGGCCCCGAACTATGGCTACACCTTC. It is translated as CAWREDRAPNYGYTF. Together with reference TRBV30 and TRBJ1-2, the CDR3 gives the full variable domain: SQTIHQWPATLVQPVGSPLSLECTVEGTSNPNLYWYRQAAGRGLQLLFYSVGIGQISSEVPQNLSASRPQDRQFILSSKKLLLSDSGFYLCAWREDRAPNYGYTFGSGTRLTVV.

The rearrangement joins TRBV18 to TRBJ2-1; D not certain. Germline CDR1 and CDR2: KGHSH and LQKENI. This CDR3 has 13 amino acids. Between the trimmed V and J ends, which lost 4 bases and 8 bases, there was a span of 12 bases. The CDR3 loop is CASSLGFMDEQFF. CDR3 coding DNA: TGTGCCAGCTCACTCGGTTTTATGGATGAGCAGTTCTTC.

This rearrangement joins TRBV6-1 to TRBJ1-2; the D is unclear. The CDR3 sequence is 15 residues long. Trimming removed 7 bases from V and 8 bases from J, with 23 bases in between. Germline assignment: CDR1 MNHNS and CDR2 SASEGT. CDR3 amino acids: CASTTRHLQSVGYTF. In DNA form, the CDR3 reads TGTGCCAGCACCACCAGACACCTCCAGTCCGTGGGCTACACCTTC.

This chain links TRBV23-1 with TRBJ2-3, with D unresolved. TRBV23-1 has ORF status, its function being uncertain. The CDR3 length is 13 residues. V was pared by 0 bases and J by 4 bases, with 5 bases between. CDR3: CASSQSNPDTQYF. The DNA for the CDR3 is TGCGCCAGCAGTCAATCGAACCCAGATACGCAGTATTTT.

The DNA of the CDR3 is TGTGCCAGCAGGCCTCGGGACAGAAAGAACACTGAAGCTTTCTTT. Protein: CASRPRDRKNTEAFF. This rearrangement joins TRBV28 to TRBJ1-1; TRBD1 matches 7 bases. This CDR3 has 15 residues. CDR1 and CDR2 from the germline V gene are MDHEN and SYDVKM. J gave up 1 base and V 6 bases, and 8 bases lay outside the gene matches.

The chain uses TRBV23-1 and TRBJ1-1, with a tentative D call TRBD1 (5 bases). TRBV23-1 falls under the ORF class, with uncertain function. CDR3 length equals 17 residues. Trimming removed 4 bases at V and 5 bases at J, with 23 bases between. The CDR3 sequence: CASSPEVGRAGRTEAFF. The CDR3 DNA reads as TGCGCCAGCAGTCCAGAGGTCGGCAGGGCAGGACGGACTGAAGCTTTCTTT.

The V and J genes are TRBV20-1 and TRBJ2-1, with D unclear. Germline V gene sequence: CDR1 DFQATT, CDR2 SNEGSKA (reference sequence). The V end was cut by 2 bases, the J end by 4 bases, with 12 bases between. The CDR3 loop spans 14 amino acids. CDR3 sequence: CSARWGMLYNEQFF. Written as DNA, the CDR3 is TGCAGTGCTAGATGGGGAATGCTGTACAATGAGCAGTTCTTC.

This chain links TRBV12-3 or TRBV12-4 with TRBJ2-5; tentatively, D is TRBD2 (6 bases). V was clipped by 6 bases and J by 5 bases, with 19 bases between them. This CDR3 has 15 residues. The CDR3 here is CASSLTPSRGETQYF. DNA of the CDR3: TGTGCCAGCAGCCTGACCCCATCCCGGGGGGAGACCCAGTACTTC.

The chain employs TRBV20-1 and TRBJ2-7; D may be TRBD1 (5 bases). Germline V gene data show CDR1 as DFQATT and CDR2 as SNEGSKA (reference sequence). With 7 bases removed from V and 9 bases from J, the gap between germline ends came to 16 bases. CDR3 length equals 11 residues. Here the CDR3 DNA reads TGCAGTGTATCCCAGGGTAACGGGCAGTACTTC. Encoded protein: CSVSQGNGQYF.

The CDR3 spells CASSSPGSGNTEAFF. The CDR3 DNA follows: TGTGCCAGCAGTTCCCCCGGGAGTGGGAACACTGAAGCTTTCTTT. This chain uses TRBV28 with TRBJ1-1; D unresolved. The V end was cut by 4 bases, the J end by 1 base, with 13 bases between. This CDR3 contains 15 residues. The germline V gene encodes CDR1 MDHEN and CDR2 SYDVKM. The whole variable domain, remainder taken from reference TRBV28 and TRBJ1-1, is DVKVTQSSRYLVKRTGEKVFLECVQDMDHENMFWYRQDPGLGLRLIYFSYDVKMKEKGDIPEGYSVSREKKERFSLILESASTNQTSMYLCASSSPGSGNTEAFFGQGTRLTVV.

V usage is TRBV18 and J usage is TRBJ2-7; D might be TRBD1 (5 bases). The CDR3 spans 15 residues. Germline values: CDR1 KGHSH, CDR2 LQKENI. V dropped 1 base and J dropped 6 bases, with 16 bases sitting between them. The CDR3: CASSPQVQGAIEQYF. The CDR3, as DNA: TGTGCCAGCTCACCACAGGTACAAGGGGCGATCGAGCAGTACTTC.

This sequence joins TRBV27 and TRBJ2-7; 7 nucleotides line up with TRBD1. Germline-derived CDR1 and CDR2 are MNHEY and SMNVEV (reference sequence). The CDR3 extends over 15 amino acids. Trimming at V came to 5 bases and at J to 2 bases, leaving 9 bases not matched to a gene. This chain's CDR3 is CASSPYHRGTYEQYF. The DNA of the CDR3 is TGTGCCAGCAGTCCCTACCACAGGGGAACCTACGAGCAGTACTTC.

The chain employs TRBV20-1 and TRBJ2-5, with a weak D call TRBD2 (6 bases). Germline V gene lookup returns CDR1 DFQATT and CDR2 SNEGSKA (reference sequence). The CDR3 spans 12 residues. V was trimmed by 8 bases and J by 4 bases, leaving 14 bases between them. The CDR3 coding sequence is TGCAGTTATCCGGGACTCTCAGAGACCCAGTACTTC. It translates to CSYPGLSETQYF.

The chain recombines TRBV6-5 with TRBJ1-5; the D gene is possibly TRBD1 (6 bases). This CDR3 spans 15 amino acids. Germline CDR1 and CDR2: MNHEY and SVGAGI. With 5 bases removed from V and 3 bases from J, the gap between germline ends came to 14 bases. CDR3 in amino acids: CASSTSGQLNQPQHF. In nucleotides, the CDR3 is TGTGCCAGCAGTACCTCTGGACAGCTCAATCAGCCCCAGCATTTT.

The chain carries TRBV6-2 or TRBV6-3 and TRBJ1-3; D gene unclear. The V end lost 7 bases, the J end lost 4 bases, and 11 bases lay between the germline ends. The CDR3 is 13 residues long. Germline CDR1 and CDR2: MNHEY and SVGEGT. The DNA of the CDR3 is TGTGCCAGCACGCTCACGGGAGGAAACACCATATATTTT. This codes for CASTLTGGNTIYF.

The J gene is TRBJ2-1, the V gene TRBV29-1, with D possibly TRBD2 on 5 matching bases. The CDR3 length is 13 residues. The germline CDR1 and CDR2 sequences are SQVTM and ANQGSEA. V gave up 0 bases and J gave up 7 bases, with 10 bases separating them. The CDR3 DNA follows: TGCAGCGTTGAAGATCTTCGGAGGAATGAGCAGTTCTTC. Translation gives CSVEDLRRNEQFF.

This chain connects TRBV18 to TRBJ2-7; 10 bases line up with TRBD1. Trimming removed 0 bases from V and 3 bases from J; junction bases left unmatched: 5. The CDR3 length is 16 residues. Looked up from germline, CDR1 is KGHSH and CDR2 is LQKENI. CDR3 sequence (DNA): TGTGCCAGCTCACCACCTATAAGGGACAGGGGCTACGAGCAGTACTTC. Translation: CASSPPIRDRGYEQYF.

The CDR3 sequence is CASSYSHGSGANVLTF. The CDR3 coding sequence is TGTGCCAGCTCATACTCCCATGGCTCTGGGGCCAACGTCCTGACTTTC. V is TRBV18 and J is TRBJ2-6; the D is unclear. The CDR3 is made up of 16 amino acids. From germline, CDR1 is KGHSH and CDR2 LQKENI. Trimming left V 5 bases short and J 0 bases short, with 11 bases between.

CDR3 in amino acids: CASSMTGPPYGYTF. The CDR3 coding sequence is TGTGCCAGTAGTATGACGGGCCCGCCCTATGGCTACACCTTC. The rearrangement joins TRBV19 to TRBJ1-2; D remains unclear. The CDR3 has 14 residues. Germline values: CDR1 LNHDA, CDR2 SQIVND (reference sequence). V was trimmed by 3 bases and J by 4 bases, leaving 12 bases between them.

Written as DNA, the CDR3 is TGTGCCAGCAGCCAAGATCCCGGGGTTGGCTATGGCTACACCTTC. Amino acid sequence: CASSQDPGVGYGYTF. The chain uses TRBV3-1 and TRBJ1-2; the D is unclear. The CDR3 consists of 15 residues. Trimming stripped 0 bases from V and 4 bases from J, with 12 bases between. From germline, CDR1 is LGHDT and CDR2 YNNKEL (reference sequence).

This clonotype occurred once. This chain connects TRBV29-1 to TRBJ2-1; D unclear. Trimming stripped 2 bases from V and 8 bases from J, with 10 bases between. The CDR3 runs 12 residues. In germline, CDR1 is SQVTM, CDR2 ANQGSEA. This CDR3 reads CSVEHSGDEQFF. CDR3 sequence (DNA): TGCAGCGTTGAACACTCTGGAGATGAGCAGTTCTTC.

The rearrangement links TRBV29-1 to TRBJ2-3; D unclear. Germline CDR1 reads SQVTM; CDR2 reads ANQGSEA. The CDR3 is 13 residues long. The V gene lost 4 bases and the J gene lost 2 bases, with 10 bases spanning the gap. This CDR3 reads CSVVRSYTDTQYF. CDR3 DNA sequence: TGCAGCGTTGTGCGCTCTTACACAGATACGCAGTATTTT.

The rearrangement joins TRBV18 to TRBJ2-4, with 9 bases that match TRBD2. The CDR3 is made up of 19 amino acids. Germline trimming cut 3 bases from V and 0 bases from J; bases unmatched to any gene: 12. Germline CDR1 reads KGHSH; CDR2 reads LQKENI. The CDR3 nucleotides are TGTGCCAGCTCACCGATCGGGCCTAGCGGGACCCTAGCCAAAAACATTCAGTACTTC. It specifies CASSPIGPSGTLAKNIQYF.

The V gene is TRBV11-2, the J gene TRBJ2-6; D is unresolved. The germline V and J ends were trimmed by 7 bases and 0 bases, with 7 bases remaining between them. The germline V gene encodes CDR1 SGHAT and CDR2 FQNNGV. The CDR3 has 14 amino acids. CDR3 nucleotide sequence: TGTGCCAGCAAGAATAACTCTGGGGCCAACGTCCTGACTTTC. It encodes CASKNNSGANVLTF.

The chain joins TRBV5-1 to TRBJ2-7; 10 positions agree with TRBD1. After removal of 4 bases from V and 4 bases from J, the junction contained 2 bases not matched to a gene. The CDR3 covers 13 residues. CDR1 is SGHRS, CDR2 YFSETQ, per germline. This CDR3 reads CASSMGQGYEQYF. DNA of the CDR3: TGCGCCAGCAGCATGGGACAGGGGTACGAGCAGTACTTC.

CDR3 sequence reads: CSAENSGSAKNIQYF. As DNA, the CDR3 is TGCAGTGCCGAAAATAGCGGGAGCGCCAAAAACATTCAGTACTTC. The chain couples TRBV20-1 to TRBJ2-4; TRBD2 matches 9 bases. J lost 1 base, V lost 6 bases, and 7 bases had no gene match. The CDR3 has 15 amino acids. CDR1 is DFQATT and CDR2 is SNEGSKA in the germline V gene (reference sequence).

This chain connects TRBV5-1 to TRBJ1-2, with a tentative D call TRBD1 (6 bases). The V gene's germline CDR1 is SGHRS and CDR2 YFSETQ. V was clipped by 4 bases and J by 8 bases, with 15 bases between them. The CDR3 has 13 amino acids. The CDR3 DNA reads TGCGCCAGCAGCCCCCGTACAGGGTTCGGCTACACCTTC. It is translated as CASSPRTGFGYTF.